Listed here are 17 T cell receptor beta chains from one sample, sequenced in a study of cytomegalovirus exposure and HLA in healthy donors. The PCR used 60 Vbeta and 13 Jbeta primers. Assay: immunoSEQ multiplex PCR; the TCRdb copy retains only in-frame clones and omits some. This sample has around 55,000 clones; approximately 80% occur once, and the top ten carry more than 2.5%. Material for sequencing was PBMCs. The receptors shown here come from a female donor in good health and CMV-seronegative.

This clone was found a few times. J is TRBJ2-2 and V is TRBV18; weak D call: TRBD1 (6 bases). Germline CDR1 reads KGHSH; CDR2 reads LQKENI. CDR3 size: 12 residues. V was clipped by 10 bases and J by 7 bases, with 13 bases between them. Written as DNA, the CDR3 is TGTGCCACCGGACAGCGACGCGGGGAGCTGTTTTTT. Protein sequence: CATGQRRGELFF.

The V call is TRBV6-5, the J call TRBJ1-5; 8 bases line up with TRBD1. Trimming removed 6 bases from V and 6 bases from J; junction bases left unmatched: 10. The germline V gene has CDR1 MNHEY and CDR2 SVGAGI. CDR3 length equals 15 residues. Written as DNA, the CDR3 is TGTGCCAGCAGCAGAGGACAGGGTGGTTTTCAGCCCCAGCATTTT. Its protein is CASSRGQGGFQPQHF.

The table lists this clone with a count of one. V and J are TRBV28 and TRBJ2-3; D is possibly TRBD1 (6 bases). Trimming took 2 bases from V and 0 from J, leaving 9 bases between them. Germline CDR1 MDHEN, CDR2 SYDVKM. The CDR3 contains 15 residues. The CDR3 sequence: CASSLDRHSTDTQYF. CDR3 coding DNA: TGTGCCAGCAGTTTAGACAGGCATAGCACAGATACGCAGTATTTT.

The rearrangement uses TRBV7-9 and TRBJ1-2; D is ambiguous. The CDR3 runs to 12 residues. V lost 2 bases, J lost 8 bases, and 9 bases lay in between. Germline-derived CDR1 and CDR2 are SEHNR and FQNEAQ (reference sequence). The CDR3 region has the DNA TGTGCCAGCAGCTTACCGGGTCGGGGCTACACCTTC. Protein product: CASSLPGRGYTF.

In this sample, this clone turned up a few times. This chain uses TRBV6-5 with TRBJ1-4; D may be TRBD1 (5 bases). The ends were cut back, 5 bases at V and 4 bases at J, with 14 bases in the middle. Germline CDR1 is MNHEY and CDR2 is SVGAGI. There are 15 residues in the CDR3. The CDR3 here is CASSRGGLNNEKLFF. For the CDR3, the DNA is TGTGCCAGCAGTCGGGGGGGACTGAATAATGAAAAACTGTTTTTT.

V and J are TRBV25-1 and TRBJ2-5; 9 bases are shared with TRBD2. With V trimmed by 4 bases and J by 0 bases, 6 bases remained unmatched. Per the germline V gene, CDR1 is MGHDK and CDR2 is SYGVNS. The CDR3 is made up of 16 amino acids. In DNA form, the CDR3 reads TGTGCCAGCAGTGCCGGGACTAGCAGGTACCAAGAGACCCAGTACTTC. It encodes CASSAGTSRYQETQYF.

J is TRBJ2-7 and V is TRBV5-3; tentative D call: TRBD1 (5 bases). TRBV5-3 is treated as an ORF (open reading frame) with a function not yet certain. The CDR3 totals 17 residues. V lost 1 base, J lost 2 bases, and 19 bases lay in between. CDR3 residues: CARSLPDFTQGPYEQYF. DNA for the CDR3: TGTGCCAGAAGCTTGCCAGATTTCACGCAGGGCCCCTACGAGCAGTACTTC.

V usage is TRBV4-2 and J usage is TRBJ1-1; D is perhaps TRBD1 (5 bases). The germline V gene has CDR1 LGHNA and CDR2 YNFKEQ. This CDR3 region has 14 residues. V lost 0 bases and J 1 base, leaving 6 bases between the germline ends. CDR3 in amino acids: CASSQDGQNTEAFF. CDR3 in DNA: TGTGCCAGCAGCCAAGATGGACAGAACACTGAAGCTTTCTTT.

The chain has TRBV6-7 and TRBJ1-1; no clear D gene. TRBV6-7 is noted as an ORF with a role that remains uncertain. The CDR3 extends over 11 amino acids. Trimming removed 8 bases at V and 11 bases at J, with 15 bases between. CDR3 in amino acids: CASVGGYEAFF. The CDR3 DNA sequence: TGTGCCAGCGTTGGAGGGTATGAGGCTTTCTTT.

The CDR3 protein is CSVDDVSPSRRTDTQYF. In DNA, the CDR3 is TGCAGCGTTGATGACGTGTCTCCTTCTAGGCGCACAGATACGCAGTATTTT. This rearrangement joins TRBV29-1 to TRBJ2-3; D ambiguous. The CDR3 contains 17 residues. Trimming took off 3 bases at V and 1 base at J, with 20 bases between the two ends. Germline assignment: CDR1 SQVTM and CDR2 ANQGSEA.

The chain combines TRBV30 with TRBJ1-1; a possible D gene is TRBD1 (5 bases). The germline gives CDR1 GTSNPN, CDR2 SVGIG (reference sequence). This CDR3 is 12 amino acids long. Deletions cut 2 bases from V and 11 bases from J, with 15 bases between. CDR3 sequence (DNA): TGTGCCTGGAGTTCGATCGAACAGGAGGCTTTCTTT. This sequence encodes CAWSSIEQEAFF.

The chain joins TRBV5-1 to TRBJ2-6, with 7 bases fitting TRBD1. The J segment lost 0 bases and the V segment lost 0 bases, leaving 9 bases of the junction unmatched. The germline V gene encodes CDR1 SGHRS and CDR2 YFSETQ. The length of the CDR3 is 19 residues. CDR3 sequence: CASSLGTGGSLSGANVLTF. The CDR3 coding sequence is TGCGCCAGCAGCTTGGGGACAGGAGGATCCCTCTCTGGGGCCAACGTCCTGACTTTC.

V is TRBV2 and J is TRBJ2-7, with a tentative D call TRBD1 (5 bases). The ends were cut back, 6 bases at V and 6 bases at J, with 12 bases in the middle. CDR1 is SNHLY, CDR2 FYNNEI, per germline. The CDR3 sequence is 12 residues long. CDR3: CASSADTLEQYF. The CDR3 bases are TGTGCCAGCAGCGCGGACACCCTCGAGCAGTACTTC.

J is TRBJ1-5 and V is TRBV19; perhaps TRBD1 as D (6 bases). Germline V gene sequence: CDR1 LNHDA, CDR2 SQIVND (reference sequence). Trimming stripped 6 bases from V and 1 base from J, with 13 bases between. The CDR3 consists of 15 residues. The CDR3 DNA follows: TGTGCCAGTAGCCTCGGGACATCGAGCAATCAGCCCCAGCATTTT. Amino acids: CASSLGTSSNQPQHF.

This clone appeared a few times. This sequence joins TRBV6-6 and TRBJ2-2, with a possible D match to TRBD2 (5 bases). Trimming took 5 bases from V and 5 from J, leaving 9 bases between them. Germline values: CDR1 MNHNY, CDR2 SVGAGI (reference sequence). This CDR3 is 13 amino acids long. Here the CDR3 reads CASSGTGTGELFF. Here the CDR3 DNA reads TGTGCCAGCAGTGGTACGGGGACCGGGGAGCTGTTTTTT.

The chain is built from TRBV7-2 and TRBJ2-7; 9 bases are shared with TRBD2. V lost 4 bases and J lost 0; bases outside the gene matches: 10. CDR3 length: 17 amino acids. CDR1 is SGHTA, CDR2 FQGNSA, per germline. CDR3 in DNA: TGTGCCAGCAGCTCCACCGCAGCGGGAGGCATCTCCTACGAGCAGTACTTC. As protein: CASSSTAAGGISYEQYF.

V usage is TRBV18 and J usage is TRBJ1-5, with D uncertain. This CDR3 spans 16 amino acids. The ends were cut back, 0 bases at V and 0 bases at J, with 9 bases in the middle. Germline CDR1 and CDR2: KGHSH and LQKENI. The CDR3 DNA follows: TGTGCCAGCTCACCACCGAGAGGGAATAGCAATCAGCCCCAGCATTTT. Protein: CASSPPRGNSNQPQHF.